This record covers a single T cell receptor beta chain. The source of the sample is a study of blood T cell repertoires in COVID-19. Study summary: Both acute and convalescent COVID-19 samples were obtained from the United States, Italy and Spain. In each case, the material was cDNA or gDNA derived from T cells, B-cell-depleted T cells, or PBMCs.

In the study's own analysis: Amplification of reference gene primers was used by the study to estimate nucleated cell counts. The method was immunoSEQ multiplex PCR; TCRdb's version includes in-frame clones alone and lacks a portion of them. D and trimming come from the DNA, and the V and J calls and clone size come from that table. The sample lists 90,000 to 120,000 clones, 88% occurring once. The sample comprised peripheral blood. The sequence derives from a human donor in a cohort sampled during active COVID-19.

In DNA form, the CDR3 reads TGCAGCGTTGTGGACAGGATGAACACTGAAGCTTTCTTT. Protein: CSVVDRMNTEAFF. V gene TRBV29-1 combines with J gene TRBJ1-1; TRBD1 aligns across 7 bases. The ends lost 4 bases at V and 0 bases at J; junction bases unmatched: 2. Germline assignment: CDR1 SQVTM and CDR2 ANQGSEA. This CDR3 is built from 13 residues.